This T cell receptor beta chain was recorded in a study of early T cells in non-severe SARS-CoV-2 infection (dated by TCRdb to the early 2020s). Regarding the study in general: TCR sequencing used bulk RNA from unsorted whole blood, so alpha and beta chains could not be paired. Study-wide findings and limitations: VDJdb matching was skewed toward anti-spike CD8 responses and likely underestimated virus-specific expansions, missing private and CD4 specificities.

Notes on this clonotype: No antigen is known for it. No base quality values were provided; no much bigger clone lies one nucleotide off.

A case-control design nested within a healthcare worker cohort in London, UK, was used, with weekly nasopharyngeal swab PCR tests and blood sampling performed. Between 23 and 31 March 2020, the week of the UK lockdown, healthcare workers were enrolled and then followed up weekly for as long as 16 weeks. V ends up 3 bases short and J 6 bases short, with an unmatched junction base count of 3. The germline V gene specifies MGHDK as CDR1 and SYGVNS as CDR2. The CDR3 spans 14 residues, from the cysteine through the phenylalanine. The DNA shown is the 42-base CDR3, in frame from base 1. The library came from 5' RACE. These reads were obtained on a NextSeq 500. The TCR library protocol attached unique molecular identifiers to individual cDNA molecules to correct for sequencing error and PCR bias. Sequencing covered both TCR alpha and beta chains, and within each sample the abundances of alpha and beta sequences were tightly co-correlated. The authors' analysis ran thus. Decombinator V4 was used to annotate the V gene, J gene and CDR3 of the TCR sequences. Expanded TCRs were defined as changing significantly between any two time points under a Poisson model with p below 0.0001. TCR abundances were normalised to the total number of TCRs sequenced per sample and were expressed as counts per million. MAIT TCRs were defined by TRAV1-2 paired with TRAJ12, TRAJ20 or TRAJ33, and iNKT TCRs by TRAV10 paired with TRAJ18. VDJdb, accessed 1 November 2021, was searched for CMV, EBV and SARS-CoV-2 annotated TCRs, excluding TCRs annotated for multiple antigens. TCRdb itself trimmed the public reads at Q25 with fastp, ran MiXCR and retained productive beta chains. Each entry merges the rows of one CDR3 protein and shows their most common DNA and genes. These V and J calls rely on TCRdb rather than the paper's analysis. The sample table contains about 64,000 distinct CDR3 sequences; only one count was recorded for over 4.5% of them. The ten largest clones add up to under 6.5% of the sample.

The rearranged chain carries TRBV25-1 and TRBJ2-1; 9 middle bases align to TRBD2. The TCR originated in an adult who was a healthcare worker with PCR-confirmed SARS-CoV-2 infection or an uninfected control (not recorded which). Material for sequencing was whole blood. In nucleotides, the sequence is TGTGCCAGCAGTGATCATAGCGGGAGCAATGAGCAGTTCTTC. Its protein is CASSDHSGSNEQFF.